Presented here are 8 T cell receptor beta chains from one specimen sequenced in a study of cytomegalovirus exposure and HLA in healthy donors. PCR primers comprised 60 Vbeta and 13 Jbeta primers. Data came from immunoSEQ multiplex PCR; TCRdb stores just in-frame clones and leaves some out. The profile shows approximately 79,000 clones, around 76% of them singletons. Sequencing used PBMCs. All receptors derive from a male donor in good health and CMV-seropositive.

The CDR3: CATQIGGRGGTDTQYF. The CDR3 nucleotides read TGTGCCACCCAGATCGGGGGGAGAGGAGGCACAGATACGCAGTATTTT. The gene calls are TRBV10-3 and TRBJ2-3; 7 nucleotides align to TRBD2. Germline trimming cut 10 bases from V and 1 base from J; bases unmatched to any gene: 14. Germline V gene data show CDR1 as ENHRY and CDR2 as SYGVKD. There are 16 residues in the CDR3.

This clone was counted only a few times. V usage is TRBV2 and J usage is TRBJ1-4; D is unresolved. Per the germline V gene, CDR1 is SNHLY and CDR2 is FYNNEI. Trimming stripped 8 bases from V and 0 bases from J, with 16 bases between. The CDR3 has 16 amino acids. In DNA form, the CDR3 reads TGTGCCAGCTGGGAGGACCGAGTGGCAACTAATGAAAAACTGTTTTTT. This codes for CASWEDRVATNEKLFF.

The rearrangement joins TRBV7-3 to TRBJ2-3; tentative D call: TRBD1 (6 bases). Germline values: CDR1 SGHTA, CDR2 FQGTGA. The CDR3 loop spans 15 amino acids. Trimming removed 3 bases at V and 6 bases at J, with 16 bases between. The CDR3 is CASSLGGGWIDTQYF. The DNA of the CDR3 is TGTGCCAGCAGCTTGGGTGGGGGCTGGATTGATACGCAGTATTTT. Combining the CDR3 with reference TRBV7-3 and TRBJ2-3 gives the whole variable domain GAGVSQTPSNKVTEKGKYVELRCDPISGHTALYWYRQSLGQGPEFLIYFQGTGAADDSGLPNDRFFAVRPEGSVSTLKIQRTERGDSAVYLCASSLGGGWIDTQYFGPGTRLTVL.

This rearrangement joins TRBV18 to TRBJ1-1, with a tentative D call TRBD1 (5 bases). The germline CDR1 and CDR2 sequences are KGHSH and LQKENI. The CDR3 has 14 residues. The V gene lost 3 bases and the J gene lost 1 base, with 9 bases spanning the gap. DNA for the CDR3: TGTGCCAGCTCACCTGGACACGGGAACACTGAAGCTTTCTTT. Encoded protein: CASSPGHGNTEAFF.

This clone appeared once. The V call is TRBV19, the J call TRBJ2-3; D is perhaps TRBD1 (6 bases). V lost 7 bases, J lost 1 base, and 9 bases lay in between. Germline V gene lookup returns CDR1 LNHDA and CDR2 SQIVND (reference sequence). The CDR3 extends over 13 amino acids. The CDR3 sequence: CASIRTGTDTQYF. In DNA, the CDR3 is TGTGCCAGTATACGGACAGGCACAGATACGCAGTATTTT.

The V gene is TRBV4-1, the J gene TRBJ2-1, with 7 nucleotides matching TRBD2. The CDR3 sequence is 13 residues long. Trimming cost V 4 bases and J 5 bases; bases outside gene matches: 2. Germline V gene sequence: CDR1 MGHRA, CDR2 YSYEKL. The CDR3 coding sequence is TGCGCCAGCAGCCCCGGGGGGAACAATGAGCAGTTCTTC. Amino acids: CASSPGGNNEQFF.

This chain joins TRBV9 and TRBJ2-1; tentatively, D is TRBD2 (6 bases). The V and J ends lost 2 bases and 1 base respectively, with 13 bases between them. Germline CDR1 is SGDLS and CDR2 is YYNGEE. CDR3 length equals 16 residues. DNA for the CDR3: TGTGCCAGCAGCGTGTTCGGGAGTCGTTCCTACAATGAGCAGTTCTTC. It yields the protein CASSVFGSRSYNEQFF.

The CDR3 loop reads CASSLSPGGLYEQYF. CDR3 in DNA: TGTGCCAGCAGTTTATCCCCGGGGGGCCTATACGAGCAGTACTTC. The gene calls are TRBV27 and TRBJ2-7, with a tentative D call TRBD2 (7 bases). Per germline, CDR1 MNHEY and CDR2 SMNVEV (reference sequence). Trimming removed 0 bases from V and 4 bases from J, with 13 bases in between. The CDR3 sequence is 15 residues long.